One sample yielded the 12 T cell receptor beta chains listed below, sequenced in a study of beta chain features in type 1 diabetes. Study-level points and caveats: Shorter TCRB CDR3s, moderately but significantly so, were found in Type 1 diabetes patients in all four CD4+ subsets.

Expressed TCRB transcripts got sequenced, as all isolated RNA was reverse transcribed. Method: immunoSEQ multiplex PCR; TCRdb's copy keeps in-frame clones and lacks some. Among a few hundred thousand clones, roughly 12% were seen once, and the ten largest hold approximately 0.011%. These receptors lack a known antigen. The sequenced sample was naive CD4+ T cells from blood. These receptors were taken from a woman aged 18-30 years with type 1 diabetes.

This clone was recorded a few times. CDR3 DNA: TGCGCCAGCAAGGTACAGGGGTCTACCCCCTACGAGCAGTACTTC. This gives the protein CASKVQGSTPYEQYF. The chain joins TRBV5-1 to TRBJ2-7, with TRBD1 matching 7 bases. The CDR3 spans 15 residues. V dropped 6 bases and J dropped 2; count of bases not matched to a gene: 11. Germline V gene data show CDR1 as SGHRS and CDR2 as YFSETQ.

The J gene is TRBJ2-1, the V gene TRBV11-2; TRBD1 aligns across 8 bases. The CDR3 loop spans 16 amino acids. J lost 7 bases, V lost 5 bases, and 13 bases had no gene match. The germline CDR1 and CDR2 sequences are SGHAT and FQNNGV. The DNA of the CDR3 is TGTGCCAGCAGCACCACGCCCCAGGGGGCTGGGAATGAGCAGTTCTTC. Protein sequence: CASSTTPQGAGNEQFF.

The rearrangement links TRBV5-6 to TRBJ1-1; TRBD1 agrees at 10 bases. The J segment lost 5 bases and the V segment lost 4 bases, leaving 8 bases of the junction unmatched. CDR1 and CDR2 from the germline V gene are SGHDT and YYEEEE. This CDR3 comprises 15 residues. The CDR3 coding sequence is TGTGCCAGCAGCCCCCAAGTGGACAGGGGGACTGAAGCTTTCTTT. This encodes CASSPQVDRGTEAFF. The variable domain in full, completed from reference TRBV5-6 and TRBJ1-1, reads DAGVTQSPTHLIKTRGQQVTLRCSPKSGHDTVSWYQQALGQGPQFIFQYYEEEERQRGNFPDRFSGHQFPNYSSELNVNALLLGDSALYLCASSPQVDRGTEAFFGQGTRLTVV.

This chain connects TRBV12-2 to TRBJ1-6; the table's D call of TRBD1 was not tested on the DNA. TRBV12-2 is a recognized pseudogene. This CDR3 has 17 amino acids. CDR3 sequence (DNA): TGTGCAAGTCGCGCAAGCTGGACAGGGACGGGTGGGGGGCCCCTCCACTTT. Translated: CASRASWTGTGGGPLHF.

This clone was counted between two and nine times. V and J are TRBV7-9 and TRBJ1-2; D possibly corresponds to TRBD1 (6 bases). The CDR3 sequence is 14 residues long. Germline values: CDR1 SEHNR, CDR2 FQNEAQ (reference sequence). V was trimmed by 6 bases and J by 4 bases, leaving 15 bases between them. CDR3 in DNA: TGTGCCAGCAGGCCTACAGGGAAGGGCTATGGCTACACCTTC. It codes for CASRPTGKGYGYTF.

The chain combines TRBV2 with TRBJ2-7, with 8 bases identical to TRBD2. V dropped 4 bases and J dropped 7; count of bases not matched to a gene: 6. The CDR3 runs to 13 residues. From germline, CDR1 is SNHLY and CDR2 FYNNEI. As DNA, the CDR3 is TGTGCCAGCAGTGTCCGACTAGCGCAAGAGCAGTACTTC. Its translation: CASSVRLAQEQYF.

The rearrangement uses TRBV25-1 and TRBJ1-2; 9 nucleotides line up with TRBD1. V shed 0 bases, J shed 4 bases, and the junction held 3 bases outside the gene matches. Germline CDR1 MGHDK, CDR2 SYGVNS. This CDR3 spans 15 amino acids. The CDR3 region has the DNA TGTGCCAGCAGTGAATATGGGGGACAGGGCTATGGCTACACCTTC. Its protein product is CASSEYGGQGYGYTF.

The chain employs TRBV7-2 and TRBJ1-3, with 8 bases identical to TRBD1. Germline CDR1 reads SGHTA; CDR2 reads FQGNSA. V dropped 2 bases and J dropped 2; count of bases not matched to a gene: 11. CDR3 size: 18 residues. CDR3 coding DNA: TGTGCCAGCAGCTTAACGGCTTGGGCAGGGGGCACTGGAAACACCATATATTTT. This translates into CASSLTAWAGGTGNTIYF.

V usage is TRBV19 and J usage is TRBJ2-1; D may be TRBD2 (6 bases). The CDR3 sequence is 16 residues long. Germline CDR1 is LNHDA and CDR2 is SQIVND (reference sequence). The germline V and J ends were trimmed by 6 bases and 2 bases, with 17 bases remaining between them. CDR3 residues: CASRDPLRRAYNEQFF. The CDR3 coding sequence is TGTGCCAGTAGGGACCCTCTTCGGAGGGCCTACAATGAGCAGTTCTTC.

J is TRBJ2-2 and V is TRBV9; 10 bases are shared with TRBD2. The CDR3 sequence is 15 residues long. Germline V lookup: CDR1 SGDLS, CDR2 YYNGEE. The trim removed 2 bases at V and 6 bases at J, leaving 4 bases unmatched. CDR3 sequence: CASSVLAGVSGELFF. Here the CDR3 DNA reads TGTGCCAGCAGCGTGCTAGCGGGAGTCTCCGGGGAGCTGTTTTTT.

This sequence joins TRBV28 and TRBJ2-7; D perhaps matches TRBD2 (6 bases). CDR1 MDHEN and CDR2 SYDVKM come from the germline V gene. The CDR3 is 12 amino acids. With 5 bases removed from V and 4 bases from J, the gap between germline ends came to 9 bases. The CDR3 is CASSTRGYEQYF. The CDR3 DNA sequence: TGTGCCAGCAGTACCCGGGGGTACGAGCAGTACTTC.

The chain employs TRBV7-8 and TRBJ2-7, with TRBD1 identical over 7 bases. Unmatched junction bases numbered 11, after V lost 10 bases and J lost 5 bases. The CDR3 length is 13 residues. Looked up from germline, CDR1 is SGHVS and CDR2 is FQNEAQ. The CDR3 loop reads CAIVPPTGDEQYF. The CDR3 DNA reads as TGTGCCATCGTCCCCCCAACAGGGGACGAGCAGTACTTC.